The 17 T cell receptor beta chains in this list originate from one sample, sequenced in a study of blood T cell dynamics during melanoma immunotherapy. Time point defined: week 3, after first cycle of checkpoint inhibitor. TCRdb's table, derived via immunoSEQ multiplex PCR, lists solely in-frame clones and lacks some. The table shows some 15,000 clones, with around 91% occurring only once. Source: effector memory CD8+ T cells from blood, taken from a patient treated with checkpoint blockade. These receptors originate from a human donor with melanoma.

V is TRBV7-9 and J is TRBJ2-6; 7 nucleotides match TRBD2. V lost 1 base, J lost 2 bases, and 2 bases stayed unmatched. This CDR3 spans 16 amino acids. Germline loops: CDR1 SEHNR, CDR2 FQNEAQ (reference sequence). The CDR3 DNA follows: TGTGCCAGCAGCTTAGTGGGAGGGGCTGGGGCCAACGTCCTGACTTTC. As protein: CASSLVGGAGANVLTF.

This rearrangement joins TRBV9 to TRBJ2-4; perhaps TRBD1 as D (5 bases). CDR3 length equals 14 residues. Trimming pared 3 bases from V and 1 base from J, leaving 8 bases between. The germline V gene encodes CDR1 SGDLS and CDR2 YYNGEE. The CDR3 loop reads CASSAGWAKNIQYF. The DNA of the CDR3 is TGTGCCAGCAGCGCAGGGTGGGCCAAAAACATTCAGTACTTC.

This clone appeared a single time. The rearrangement links TRBV19 to TRBJ2-1, with D perhaps TRBD2 (5 bases). Germline CDR1 is LNHDA and CDR2 is SQIVND (reference sequence). Trimming shortened V by 6 bases and J by 4 bases, and 16 bases separated the two germline ends. This CDR3 has 15 residues. The CDR3 nucleotides read TGTGCCAGTAGCTTTAACAGCGGCTTATACAATGAGCAGTTCTTC. This sequence encodes CASSFNSGLYNEQFF.

Here the CDR3 reads CASGGTEAFF. The CDR3 nucleotides are TGTGCCAGCGGGGGCACTGAAGCTTTCTTT. This chain links TRBV6-5 with TRBJ1-1, with D possibly matching TRBD1 (5 bases). The germline CDR1 and CDR2 sequences are MNHEY and SVGAGI. This CDR3 has 10 residues. V was shortened by 8 bases and J by 4 bases, with 5 bases between the two germline ends.

The chain joins TRBV11-2 to TRBJ2-2, with D possibly being TRBD2 (6 bases). Germline V gene data show CDR1 as SGHAT and CDR2 as FQNNGV. The CDR3 totals 15 residues. V lost 3 bases and J 3 bases, leaving 11 bases between the germline ends. For the CDR3, the DNA is TGTGCCAGCAGCTTGGGGGGACGGTACACCGGGGAGCTGTTTTTT. It translates to CASSLGGRYTGELFF.

The chain uses TRBV6-5 and TRBJ2-3, with 7 positions matching TRBD1. V shed 2 bases, J shed 2 bases, and the junction held 4 bases outside the gene matches. CDR1 is MNHEY, CDR2 SVGAGI, per germline. The CDR3 contains 15 residues. The CDR3 loop reads CASSYGDSTTDTQYF. CDR3 sequence (DNA): TGTGCCAGCAGTTACGGGGACAGCACCACAGATACGCAGTATTTT.

V usage is TRBV5-1 and J usage is TRBJ2-3, with D perhaps matching TRBD1 (5 bases). Trimming removed 0 bases from V and 1 base from J, with 6 bases in between. The CDR3 has 14 amino acids. The germline V gene has CDR1 SGHRS and CDR2 YFSETQ. The DNA for the CDR3 is TGCGCCAGCAGCTTGGTGGGGCGCACAGATACGCAGTATTTT. Translated: CASSLVGRTDTQYF.

The chain joins TRBV19 to TRBJ2-2; D may match TRBD1 or TRBD2 (5 bases each). Germline V lookup: CDR1 LNHDA, CDR2 SQIVND (reference sequence). The CDR3 has 17 residues. The V gene lost 3 bases and the J gene lost 0 bases, with 14 bases spanning the gap. CDR3 region: CASSMIKGTPNTGELFF. CDR3 nucleotides: TGTGCCAGTAGTATGATTAAGGGGACCCCGAACACCGGGGAGCTGTTTTTT.

This sequence joins TRBV7-9 and TRBJ2-7; D is perhaps TRBD2 (5 bases). Germline CDR1 is SEHNR and CDR2 is FQNEAQ (reference sequence). V lost 1 base, J lost 2 bases, and 12 bases lay in between. This CDR3 contains 15 residues. The CDR3 bases are TGTGCCAGCAGCTTAGTCCCGATCGGGACCTACGAGCAGTACTTC. It yields the protein CASSLVPIGTYEQYF.

The chain recombines TRBV9 with TRBJ2-7, with D perhaps TRBD2 (7 bases). This CDR3 region has 15 residues. Trimming took off 1 base at V and 1 base at J, with 12 bases between the two ends. Per the germline V gene, CDR1 is SGDLS and CDR2 is YYNGEE. DNA of the CDR3: TGTGCCAGCAGCGTAAGCGGGACACAATCCTACGAGCAGTACTTC. It encodes CASSVSGTQSYEQYF.

This clone was recorded once. This chain uses TRBV7-6 with TRBJ2-1; weak D call: TRBD1 (5 bases). The CDR3 totals 18 residues. Trimming left V 2 bases short and J 4 bases short, with 21 bases between. The germline gives CDR1 SGHVS, CDR2 FNYEAQ. CDR3 amino acids: CASSLSFRGRLSYNEQFF. Here the CDR3 DNA reads TGTGCCAGCAGCTTATCGTTTAGGGGCCGGCTGTCATACAATGAGCAGTTCTTC.

The V gene is TRBV7-9, the J gene TRBJ2-3; the D gene is possibly TRBD2 (6 bases). The CDR3 length is 13 residues. The ends were cut back, 8 bases at V and 2 bases at J, with 11 bases in the middle. Germline-derived CDR1 and CDR2 are SEHNR and FQNEAQ (reference sequence). DNA for the CDR3: TGTGCCAGCGGACTACAAGACACAGATACGCAGTATTTT. Protein: CASGLQDTDTQYF.

This chain joins TRBV21-1 and TRBJ1-5. TRBV21-1 is a pseudogene segment. The CDR3 contains 15 residues. CDR3 residues: CASRPRGGESQPQHF. CDR3 DNA: TGTGCCAGCAGACCCAGGGGGGGTGAGAGTCAGCCCCAGCATTTT.

V is TRBV6-5 and J is TRBJ2-1; a possible D gene is TRBD2 (7 bases). Germline-derived CDR1 and CDR2 are MNHEY and SVGAGI. Trimming took 6 bases from V and 8 from J, leaving 20 bases between them. There are 15 residues in the CDR3. In DNA form, the CDR3 reads TGTGCCAGCAGCCCTCAAGGGGGGGCCGGGGATGAGCAGTTCTTC. Protein: CASSPQGGAGDEQFF.

The chain couples TRBV19 to TRBJ2-7; TRBD1 matches 11 bases. V lost 9 bases, J lost 4 bases, and 8 bases stayed unmatched. Per the germline V gene, CDR1 is LNHDA and CDR2 is SQIVND (reference sequence). CDR3 length: 14 amino acids. The CDR3: CASTPGTGGYEQYF. The CDR3 coding sequence is TGTGCCAGCACCCCCGGGACAGGGGGTTACGAGCAGTACTTC.

This clone was seen only once. The V and J genes are TRBV7-9 and TRBJ2-1, with TRBD2 matching over 8 bases. V was pared by 1 base and J by 4 bases, with 9 bases of the junction left unmatched. The V gene's germline CDR1 is SEHNR and CDR2 FQNEAQ (reference sequence). This CDR3 is 17 amino acids long. This chain's CDR3 is CASSLVVSGSVYNEQFF. CDR3 DNA: TGTGCCAGCAGCTTAGTAGTAAGCGGGAGTGTATACAATGAGCAGTTCTTC.

The J gene is TRBJ2-6, the V gene TRBV9, with D possibly TRBD1 on 6 matching bases. Germline V gives CDR1 SGDLS, CDR2 YYNGEE. Trimming cost V 4 bases and J 0 bases, with 20 bases left between them. The CDR3 runs 19 residues. The CDR3 reads CASSLYRDHLLSGANVLTF. The CDR3 nucleotides are TGTGCCAGCAGCCTCTACAGGGACCACCTCCTCTCTGGGGCCAACGTCCTGACTTTC.